The present T cell receptor beta chain was sequenced within a study of blood T cells in healthy people across ages (dated by TCRdb to between 2014 and 2017). In terms of the full investigation: In model experiments, template switching captured roughly one uniquely barcoded TCR beta cDNA molecule for every two T cells. The study measured age-related changes in TCR beta repertoire diversity using deep sequencing normalized with unique cDNA molecular identifiers. The donors were divided into four age groups: young (average around 17 years), middle-aged (roughly 40), aged (approximately 59) and long-lived (roughly 82). To avoid experimental bias, donors of different ages were spread randomly across the sequencing lanes. Using the same blood draw, the study looked at two additional independent replicas of 1 million unique cDNA reads for two donors, one aged 18 to 30 and the other aged 80 or older. Results and caveats for the whole study, not just this receptor: Estimates of total diversity based on one million sequenced T cells were regarded as lower bounds and as underestimates. Because profiling used bulk unsorted PBMCs, naive and antigen-experienced compartments could not be compared conclusively. Observed TCR beta diversity per million T cells fell roughly linearly with age, and a significant reduction was already apparent by age approximately 40. Because donor CMV infection status was unknown, age-related changes in expanded clonotypes were potentially confounded. A strong correlation was found between observed TCR beta diversity and the percentage of naive T cells measured by flow cytometry. Compared with the aged group, the long-lived group had more naive CD4+ T cells, fewer expanded clones and increased TCR diversity, suggesting age selection.

The receptor library was made with 5' RACE. The run used an Illumina HiSeq 2500. A second PCR of about 7 to 12 cycles was run with a J-beta primer mix and a sample-barcoded 5' primer. A template-switch 5' adaptor carrying 12 random nucleotides introduced a unique molecular identifier onto each TCR beta cDNA molecule. Each sample yielded at least 2.5 million CDR3-containing paired-end reads. The Mint cDNA synthesis kit, primed by a TRBC-specific oligonucleotide, was used to synthesize first-strand cDNA from all RNA. Following uracil-DNA glycosylase treatment, all cDNA underwent a first 18-cycle PCR with the universal primers M1SS and BC2_uni_R. Per the authors' processing: Normalization of each sample was performed by random selection of 1 million high-quality reads, each carrying a distinct molecular identifier. Instead of being binned into consensus sequences, reads with shared molecular identifiers were discarded. MiTCR, with a Q25 quality threshold and the strictest error-elimination algorithm, was used for CDR3 identification, clonotype clustering and error correction. A nonparametric unseen species model using Euler transformation provided a lower-bound estimate of total TCR beta diversity. TCRdb handled the public reads itself, with Q25 trimming in fastp and clone calling in MiXCR, and kept productive beta chains. Entries are consolidated by CDR3 protein sequence, retaining the most common genes and DNA. The V and J calls and clone size come from TCRdb's table, not from the authors' own analysis. The sample data list about 1.4 million distinct CDR3 sequences, and approximately 60% of these were observed just once. The ten largest clones add up to more than 6% of the sample.

Concerning this clonotype: The target of this receptor is not known. Qualities for individual bases were not recorded, and no much larger clone is one base off.

The approximately 39 donors, aged about 6 to 95 years, were systemically healthy Caucasian individuals from Russia. Each donor gave ten milliliters of peripheral blood, collected into EDTA-treated Vacutainer tubes. Ficoll-Paque density-gradient centrifugation was used to isolate PBMCs, with at least 6 million per sample. Total RNA, at least 6 micrograms per sample, was extracted from PBMCs with Trizol reagent. Naive CD45RAhigh/CD27high T cell percentages were measured by flow cytometry on a PBMC aliquot from every donor. The CDR3 holds 14 amino acids from the cysteine to the phenylalanine. Only the CDR3 DNA is retained, 42 bases long and in frame from the first base. V ends up 0 bases short and J 3 bases short, with an unmatched junction base count of 0. The germline V gene yields SGHRS for CDR1 and YFSETQ for CDR2.

This clonotype was obtained from a man in his late teens or twenties in good health. The sequenced sample consisted of blood. The rearrangement combines TRBV5-1 with TRBJ2-5; 9 bases in between match TRBD2. Here the CDR3 is given as CASSLGTSEETQYF. The nucleotide sequence reads TGCGCCAGCAGCTTGGGGACTAGCGAAGAGACCCAGTACTTC.